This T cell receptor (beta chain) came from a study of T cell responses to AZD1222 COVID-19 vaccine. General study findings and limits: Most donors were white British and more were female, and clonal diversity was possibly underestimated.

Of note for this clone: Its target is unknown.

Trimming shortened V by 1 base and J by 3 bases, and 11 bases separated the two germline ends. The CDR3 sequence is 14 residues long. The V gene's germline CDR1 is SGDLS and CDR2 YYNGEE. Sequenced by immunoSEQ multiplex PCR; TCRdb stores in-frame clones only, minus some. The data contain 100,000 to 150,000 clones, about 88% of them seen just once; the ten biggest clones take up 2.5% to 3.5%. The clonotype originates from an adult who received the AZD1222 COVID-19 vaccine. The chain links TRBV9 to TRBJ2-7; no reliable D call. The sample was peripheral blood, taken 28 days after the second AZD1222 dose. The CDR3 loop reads CASSVTQSDYEQYF. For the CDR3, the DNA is TGTGCCAGCAGCGTAACCCAGTCTGACTACGAGCAGTACTTC. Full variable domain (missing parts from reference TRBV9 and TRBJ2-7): DSGVTQTPKHLITATGQRVTLRCSPRSGDLSVYWYQQSLDQGLQFLIQYYNGEERAKGNILERFSAQQFPDLHSELNLSSLELGDSALYFCASSVTQSDYEQYFGPGTRLTVT.